One and the same sample provided the 21 T cell receptor beta chains below, sequenced in a study of early T cells in non-severe SARS-CoV-2 infection. TCRdb reprocessed the 5' RACE reads with MiXCR, giving one entry per CDR3 protein. The table has 45,000 to 65,000 distinct CDR3 sequences, around 12% seen once. Here the sequenced sample was whole blood, taken at baseline. All receptors come from an adult who was a healthcare worker with PCR-confirmed SARS-CoV-2 infection or an uninfected control (not recorded which).

This clonotype was picked up many times. J is TRBJ2-7 and V is TRBV7-6, with TRBD1 matching 8 bases. Per the germline V gene, CDR1 is SGHVS and CDR2 is FNYEAQ. This CDR3 contains 15 residues. The J segment lost 3 bases and the V segment lost 5 bases, leaving 9 bases of the junction unmatched. The DNA for the CDR3 is TGTGCCAGCAGCCGAGACAGGGGTCATAACTACGAGCAGTACTTC. Its protein product is CASSRDRGHNYEQYF. The entire variable domain, with the rest obtained from reference TRBV7-6 and TRBJ2-7, is as follows: GAGVSQSPRYKVTKRGQDVALRCDPISGHVSLYWYRQALGQGPEFLTYFNYEAQQDKSGLPNDRFSAERPEGSISTLTIQRTEQRDSAMYRCASSRDRGHNYEQYFGPGTRLTVT.

This clonotype was observed many times. Written as DNA, the CDR3 is TGCAGCGTTTCGCCGGGAGTTCGGGGAGGGGAACTGTTTTTT. Amino acid sequence: CSVSPGVRGGELFF. The chain couples TRBV29-1 to TRBJ1-4, with D tentatively TRBD1 (5 bases). In germline, CDR1 is SQVTM, CDR2 ANQGSEA. This CDR3 contains 14 residues. The V gene lost 5 bases and the J gene lost 12 bases, with 22 bases spanning the gap.

The chain employs TRBV4-1 and TRBJ1-1; D gene uncertain. The germline V gene has CDR1 MGHRA and CDR2 YSYEKL. V lost 4 bases and J lost 0, with 12 bases in between. This CDR3 contains 15 residues. CDR3 nucleotide sequence: TGCGCCAGCAGCCGGGGAACTCGATTGAACACTGAAGCTTTCTTT. Translated, it gives CASSRGTRLNTEAFF.

This clonotype was observed a handful of times. The chain joins TRBV7-2 to TRBJ2-1; 7 bases align to TRBD1. The CDR3 runs to 16 residues. Germline trimming cut 1 base from V and 2 bases from J; bases unmatched to any gene: 5. Per the germline V gene, CDR1 is SGHTA and CDR2 is FQGNSA. The CDR3 DNA sequence: TGTGCCAGCAGCTTAGGCCCAGGGGGAACCTACAATGAGCAGTTCTTC. It encodes CASSLGPGGTYNEQFF.

Concerning this clonotype: At one of its ends the junction is not consistent with the germline gene, which may arise from a read error. The chain recombines TRBV18 with TRBJ1-2, with D perhaps TRBD1 (5 bases). Per the germline V gene, CDR1 is KGHSH and CDR2 is LQKENI. CDR3 size: 18 residues. CDR3 in DNA: TGTGCCAGCTCACCTGACGGGCTAAGGGGACCGAGGCTATATGGCTACACCTTT. The encoded protein is CASSPDGLRGPRLYGYTF.

This clonotype has just a few counts. Here the CDR3 DNA reads TGTGCCAGCAGAGCGACAGGCGGTCCCTACGAGCAGTACTTC. This codes for CASRATGGPYEQYF. The genes are TRBV28 and TRBJ2-7, with a tentative D call TRBD1 (6 bases). Germline lookup yields CDR1 MDHEN and CDR2 SYDVKM. V was shortened by 6 bases and J by 2 bases, with 14 bases between the two germline ends. The CDR3 has 14 residues.

The genes are TRBV12-3 or TRBV12-4 and TRBJ2-3; D is ambiguous. CDR3 size: 14 residues. V lost 3 bases and J lost 5, with 12 bases in between. The CDR3 here is CASSFRRLIDTQYF. DNA for the CDR3: TGTGCCAGCAGTTTTCGGCGCCTGATAGATACGCAGTATTTT.

This clonotype was detected only a few times. This chain connects TRBV24-1 to TRBJ1-5, with D tentatively TRBD1 (6 bases). The CDR3 extends over 14 amino acids. Trimming left V 4 bases short and J 10 bases short, with 16 bases between. Germline V gene lookup returns CDR1 KGHDR and CDR2 SFDVKD. The CDR3 coding sequence is TGTGCCACCAGTGAAGGACAACAGGGCTTACCCCAGCATTTT. Translated: CATSEGQQGLPQHF.

The chain has TRBV4-1 and TRBJ2-2, with D tentatively TRBD1 (5 bases). This CDR3 contains 15 residues. Germline V lookup: CDR1 MGHRA, CDR2 YSYEKL. V was pared by 0 bases and J by 3 bases, with 8 bases between. The CDR3 protein is CASSQDGAHTGELFF. CDR3 nucleotides: TGCGCCAGCAGCCAAGATGGGGCACACACCGGGGAGCTGTTTTTT.

V usage is TRBV14 and J usage is TRBJ2-3, with D perhaps matching TRBD1 (6 bases). Germline values: CDR1 SGHDN, CDR2 FVKESK. The V and J ends lost 1 base and 0 bases respectively, with 11 bases between them. This CDR3 is built from 16 residues. CDR3 bases: TGTGCCAGCAGCCAAGTTGGGGGCCTTAGCACAGATACGCAGTATTTT. The encoded protein is CASSQVGGLSTDTQYF.

On this clonotype: A read error may explain this, as a much larger clone is one base away. The chain combines TRBV28 with TRBJ2-3; D possibly corresponds to TRBD2 (6 bases). CDR1 is MDHEN and CDR2 is SYDVKM in the germline V gene. Trimming stripped 7 bases from V and 2 bases from J, with 10 bases between. This CDR3 comprises 13 residues. The CDR3 DNA reads as TGTGCCAGCACTAGCGAGAACACAGATACGCAGTATTTT. It translates to CASTSENTDTQYF. The full variable domain, in which reference TRBV28 and TRBJ2-3 provide the parts outside the CDR3, is DVKVTQSSRYLVKRTGEKVFLECVQDMDHENMFWYRQDPGLGLRLIYFSYDVKMKEKGDIPEGYSVSREKKERFSLILESASTNQTSMYLCASTSENTDTQYFGPGTRLTVL.

This clonotype appeared many times. In DNA, the CDR3 is TGCGCCAGCAGCCAAGATCGAGACAGGGGGTTTAGGCAGTACTTC. This gives the protein CASSQDRDRGFRQYF. This sequence joins TRBV4-1 and TRBJ2-7; 9 nucleotides line up with TRBD1. The CDR3 length is 15 residues. J gave up 9 bases and V 0 bases, and 9 bases lay outside the gene matches. Germline V gene data show CDR1 as MGHRA and CDR2 as YSYEKL.

This clonotype was observed a handful of times. This chain links TRBV6-5 with TRBJ2-2; 7 bases are a match to TRBD1. This CDR3 has 13 amino acids. CDR1 is MNHEY, CDR2 SVGAGI, per germline. The V gene end was trimmed by 7 bases and the J gene end by 4 bases; junction bases not matched to a gene: 3. CDR3 DNA: TGTGCCAGCAACTCAGGGGGCACCGGGGAGCTGTTTTTT. It specifies CASNSGGTGELFF.

This clonotype turned up a few times. The rearrangement links TRBV7-9 to TRBJ2-1, with unresolved D. V lost 1 base and J 7 bases, leaving 5 bases between the germline ends. CDR1 and CDR2 from the germline V gene are SEHNR and FQNEAQ (reference sequence). This CDR3 is built from 12 residues. The CDR3 is CASSLEVNEQFF. DNA of the CDR3: TGTGCCAGCAGCTTAGAAGTAAATGAGCAGTTCTTC.

This clonotype was recorded many times. The V and J genes are TRBV29-1 and TRBJ1-2; unclear D gene. Germline assignment: CDR1 SQVTM and CDR2 ANQGSEA. This CDR3 is built from 13 residues. The germline V and J ends were trimmed by 3 bases and 5 bases, with 13 bases remaining between them. CDR3 DNA: TGCAGCGTTGATATCGGACCGAGATATGGCTACACCTTC. Translation gives CSVDIGPRYGYTF.

In its sample, this clonotype was seen a few times. The rearrangement joins TRBV5-4 to TRBJ2-6, with D perhaps matching TRBD1 or TRBD2 (6 bases each). Germline values: CDR1 SGHNT, CDR2 YYREEE (reference sequence). V shed 4 bases and J shed 3 bases, with 11 bases lying between them. CDR3 length: 15 residues. CDR3 sequence: CASSPGGLGANVLTF. DNA for the CDR3: TGTGCCAGCAGCCCCGGGGGCCTTGGGGCCAACGTCCTGACTTTC.

The chain is built from TRBV12-3 or TRBV12-4 and TRBJ2-7, with D unresolved. This CDR3 comprises 14 residues. V lost 3 bases and J 2 bases, leaving 11 bases between the germline ends. The CDR3 region is CASSFWQIPYEQYF. CDR3 DNA sequence: TGTGCCAGCAGTTTTTGGCAAATCCCCTACGAGCAGTACTTC.

The chain links TRBV7-9 to TRBJ2-7; maybe TRBD1 (6 bases). Germline V gives CDR1 SEHNR, CDR2 FQNEAQ (reference sequence). V shed 6 bases and J shed 2 bases, with 14 bases lying between them. The CDR3 loop spans 14 amino acids. CDR3 amino acids: CASSLLAGAYEQYF. The CDR3 nucleotides are TGTGCCAGCAGTCTGCTCGCAGGGGCCTACGAGCAGTACTTC.

This clonotype was detected a few times. The V gene is TRBV11-1, the J gene TRBJ2-1; 10 bases map to TRBD2. CDR1 and CDR2 (germline): SGHAT, FQDESV (reference sequence). The CDR3 length is 15 residues. After removal of 1 base from V and 9 bases from J, the junction contained 6 bases not matched to a gene. Here the CDR3 DNA reads TGTGCCAGCAGCTTAGTGGCTAGCGGGAGAGGTGAGCAGTTCTTC. Its protein is CASSLVASGRGEQFF.

The chain is built from TRBV4-3 and TRBJ2-2; D not certain. Germline-derived CDR1 and CDR2 are LGHNA and YSLEER. The CDR3 consists of 14 residues. V was trimmed by 3 bases and J by 0 bases, leaving 5 bases between them. CDR3 sequence: CASSHAPNTGELFF. The CDR3, as DNA: TGCGCCAGCAGCCACGCACCGAACACCGGGGAGCTGTTTTTT.

This clonotype was detected only a few times. V and J are TRBV28 and TRBJ1-5; D remains ambiguous. Trimming pared 3 bases from V and 5 bases from J, leaving 5 bases between. Germline CDR1 is MDHEN and CDR2 is SYDVKM. The CDR3 extends over 12 amino acids. CDR3 in DNA: TGTGCCAGCAGTTTTCTTGATCAGCCCCAGCATTTT. Its protein is CASSFLDQPQHF.